The clone carrying this T cell receptor (beta chain) was seen a handful of times. What it binds is not known. The data originate from a study of cytomegalovirus exposure and HLA in healthy donors. Overall study: Unique TCR beta sequences numbering 117 million came from approximately 180 million T cells in an earlier analysis. HLA-typed donors were the source of around 87 million unique TCRs, which an early data release held.

The CDR3 is 15 residues long. Germline V lookup: CDR1 SGHRS, CDR2 YFSETQ. V lost 4 bases and J lost 6, with 19 bases in between. In the PCR, 60 Vbeta and 13 Jbeta primers were used. The data were produced by immunoSEQ multiplex PCR, yet TCRdb's version contains in-frame clones alone and is incomplete. The sample carries some 130,000 clones, roughly 63% recorded once. The study, taken as a whole, reports: The authors listed roughly 150 TCR beta chains as cytomegalovirus-associated. Previous analysis showed most TCR beta V segments were productive about 90% or about 30% of the time.

The chain couples TRBV5-1 to TRBJ1-2; D might be TRBD1 (6 bases). This receptor was taken from a man younger than 40 in good health and CMV-seropositive. The sample was PBMCs. The CDR3: CASSGRRGFLDGYTF. The DNA of the CDR3 is TGCGCCAGCAGCGGCCGCAGGGGTTTTTTGGATGGCTACACCTTC.